Listed below are T cell receptor beta chains from one sample, sequenced in a study of PD-1 blockade in classical Hodgkin lymphoma. The table came from immunoSEQ multiplex PCR; TCRdb's copy has only in-frame clones and leaves some out. The sample has nearly 100,000 clones, 65% to 85% seen once. The sample in question was peripheral blood mononuclear cells (PBMCs), obtained at baseline. The receptors were gathered from a human donor with classical Hodgkin lymphoma. The conserved cysteine and the conserved F or W are not part of the CDR3 here. The D gene is left open where the match is weak. A clone size is listed for some rows: how often the clone was seen (once, few, many), or a class if it is expanded.

abundance: .
v_gene: TRBV7-9
d_gene: TRBD2
CDR3aa: ASSSSGTYTGELF

abundance: once
v_gene: TRBV7-6
d_gene: TRBD2
CDR3aa: ASGTSGMGTDTQY

abundance: .
v_gene: TRBV7-2
d_gene: .
CDR3aa: ASSLSDREPRYEQY

abundance: .
v_gene: TRBV14
d_gene: .
CDR3aa: ASSQDPGRANEQF

abundance: .
v_gene: TRBV28
d_gene: .
CDR3aa: ASSGTDPAQY

abundance: .
v_gene: TRBV14
d_gene: TRBD2
CDR3aa: ASSQVGTSAGRQY

abundance: .
v_gene: TRBV9
d_gene: .
CDR3aa: ASSVDPPGGAKNIQY

abundance: .
v_gene: TRBV2
d_gene: .
CDR3aa: ASMRRDQSSYNSPLH

abundance: .
v_gene: TRBV5-1
d_gene: TRBD2
CDR3aa: ASSSTSGRTNEQF

abundance: .
v_gene: TRBV5-1
d_gene: TRBD2
CDR3aa: ASSLRAGGATKNIQY

abundance: .
v_gene: TRBV7-6
d_gene: TRBD1
CDR3aa: ASSLNTRGFGNTIY

abundance: .
v_gene: TRBV19
d_gene: .
CDR3aa: ASSVQGNQFYGYT

abundance: once
v_gene: TRBV5-4
d_gene: .
CDR3aa: ASSLGGSLFGYT

abundance: .
v_gene: TRBV6-6
d_gene: TRBD1
CDR3aa: ASSWTGSNQPQH

abundance: .
v_gene: TRBV28
d_gene: .
CDR3aa: ASSQPGTTDTQY

abundance: .
v_gene: TRBV7-3
d_gene: .
CDR3aa: ASSLIHTDTQY

abundance: .
v_gene: TRBV18
d_gene: .
CDR3aa: ASSLEARDTQY

abundance: once
v_gene: TRBV5-4
d_gene: .
CDR3aa: ASSPAARGTLRSYEQY

abundance: .
v_gene: TRBV5-1
d_gene: .
CDR3aa: ASSFQGPEEKLF

abundance: .
v_gene: TRBV5-1
d_gene: TRBD2
CDR3aa: ASSLGGAGGETQY

abundance: .
v_gene: TRBV4-2
d_gene: TRBD2
CDR3aa: ASSQGGGTPTYYDYEQY

abundance: once
v_gene: TRBV5-1
d_gene: TRBD1
CDR3aa: ASSFQGQGSSEQY

abundance: .
v_gene: TRBV7-9
d_gene: .
CDR3aa: ASSRSSIAKDTQY

abundance: .
v_gene: TRBV5-1
d_gene: .
CDR3aa: ASSYDTAREQF

abundance: .
v_gene: TRBV5-4
d_gene: TRBD1
CDR3aa: ASSLDVGTGTSGYT

abundance: .
v_gene: TRBV9
d_gene: TRBD1
CDR3aa: ASSVGDRGDEQY

abundance: .
v_gene: TRBV5-1
d_gene: .
CDR3aa: ASSFKGTEAF

abundance: .
v_gene: TRBV11-2
d_gene: TRBD2
CDR3aa: ASSSLAGWEQF

abundance: .
v_gene: TRBV18
d_gene: .
CDR3aa: ASSPQGGWGNQPQH

abundance: .
v_gene: TRBV5-4
d_gene: .
CDR3aa: ASSLEVSSYNEQF

abundance: .
v_gene: TRBV5-1
d_gene: TRBD1
CDR3aa: ASSLDRVTYEQY

abundance: .
v_gene: TRBV2
d_gene: TRBD2
CDR3aa: ASSVLASGSAEQF

abundance: .
v_gene: TRBV19
d_gene: .
CDR3aa: ASSDGGGQAYEQY

abundance: few
v_gene: TRBV25-1
d_gene: TRBD1
CDR3aa: ASEERRQGQAF

abundance: .
v_gene: TRBV9
d_gene: TRBD1
CDR3aa: ASSVEVGTGAYEQY

abundance: .
v_gene: TRBV5-4
d_gene: .
CDR3aa: ASSLGAPGEAEAF

abundance: .
v_gene: TRBV28
d_gene: .
CDR3aa: ASSSSYEQY

abundance: once
v_gene: TRBV20-1
d_gene: .
CDR3aa: SALGSGEAF

abundance: .
v_gene: TRBV15
d_gene: .
CDR3aa: ATSRDWAGSSYEQY

abundance: few
v_gene: TRBV6-5
d_gene: .
CDR3aa: ASIPPRGLTEAF

abundance: .
v_gene: TRBV19
d_gene: TRBD2
CDR3aa: ASSTGTRNEQF

abundance: .
v_gene: TRBV7-9
d_gene: TRBD1
CDR3aa: ASSLFGDREY

abundance: .
v_gene: TRBV19
d_gene: .
CDR3aa: ASSKDMDSYEQY

abundance: .
v_gene: TRBV5-1
d_gene: .
CDR3aa: ASSMGQLTDTQY

abundance: .
v_gene: TRBV19
d_gene: .
CDR3aa: ASSTFKGSGNTIY

abundance: .
v_gene: TRBV29-1
d_gene: TRBD1
CDR3aa: SADRGGETQY

abundance: .
v_gene: TRBV10-3
d_gene: TRBD1
CDR3aa: AIRGQAEGEKLF

abundance: once
v_gene: TRBV19
d_gene: .
CDR3aa: ASAHFRGTEAF

abundance: .
v_gene: TRBV19
d_gene: TRBD1
CDR3aa: ASSLRDRDLWY

abundance: .
v_gene: TRBV28
d_gene: TRBD2
CDR3aa: ASSSGGGANVLT

abundance: .
v_gene: TRBV6-4
d_gene: TRBD2
CDR3aa: ANGTQREPLNEQF

abundance: few
v_gene: TRBV4-3
d_gene: .
CDR3aa: ASSQDLTDTQY

abundance: .
v_gene: TRBV6-6
d_gene: TRBD2
CDR3aa: ASSYAGTSGAEQY

abundance: .
v_gene: TRBV19
d_gene: TRBD2
CDR3aa: ASTKASGRGGTGELF

abundance: .
v_gene: TRBV2
d_gene: .
CDR3aa: ASSEPNERGEKLF

abundance: .
v_gene: TRBV21-1
d_gene: .
CDR3aa: ASRLRGDRYEQY

abundance: .
v_gene: TRBV2
d_gene: TRBD1
CDR3aa: ASSYPGTGNYGYT

abundance: .
v_gene: TRBV10-3
d_gene: .
CDR3aa: AISVPPLQGTDTQY

abundance: .
v_gene: TRBV9
d_gene: .
CDR3aa: ASSVGLTGELF

abundance: .
v_gene: TRBV2
d_gene: TRBD2
CDR3aa: ASSVTSGTDTQY